This T cell receptor beta chain was sequenced during a study of human T cells and chemical hapten exposure. Study-wide points: PT1 expanded TCR numbers rose with patch test score.

Described treatment: therapeutic diphenylcyclopropenone sensitization with weekly scalp DPC. Each donor was an alopecia patient between 18 and 70 years of age who qualified for DPC. Concerning this clonotype itself: The antigen remains undetermined.

As the library was built, unique molecular identifiers were attached to individual cDNA molecules. Per the original data handling: The number of TCRs in each sample had a median of 95,638 and spanned about 20,000 to 690,600. Each CDR3 protein is one row after TCRdb ran MiXCR on the reads. V and J calls and clone size were set by TCRdb, not the authors. Of about 940 distinct CDR3 sequences in the sample, about 55% were seen once. The sequencing used whole blood, collected before DPC sensitization or 2, 6, or about 24 weeks after (not recorded which). The sequence derives from an adult with alopecia areata. Some clones in this sample may be carry-over from other donors' samples. This table probably holds off-target reads from a library built for another chain.

CDR3 region: CASSSTPGVIEQFF. The CDR3 coding sequence is TGTGCCAGCAGCTCAACCCCTGGGGTCATTGAGCAGTTCTTC. The chain carries TRBV11-2 and TRBJ2-1; unclear D gene. V lost 4 bases and J 9 bases, leaving 16 bases between the germline ends. CDR1 is SGHAT and CDR2 is FQNNGV in the germline V gene. This CDR3 has 14 residues.